Listed below are T cell receptor beta chains from one sample, sequenced in a study of OX40 agonist ivuxolimab in advanced cancers. Some clones are missing from TCRdb's copy, which holds only in-frame ones; the method was immunoSEQ multiplex PCR. This sample has tens of thousands of clones, with 65% to 90% found just once. The sequencing used CD4+ or CD8+ T cells sorted from blood, collected in a trial of the OX40 agonist ivuxolimab. The receptor source for this set is an adult with an advanced solid tumor such as melanoma, head and neck, liver or kidney cancer. Both conserved end residues are part of each CDR3. D genes are given only for firm matches. Size values are once, few and many counts, or a class for expanded clones, and some rows have none.

size	D	V	J	length	CDR3	DNA
-	TRBD1	TRBV19	TRBJ1-5	16	CASSREGTGGYQPQHF	TGTGCCAGTAGCCGGGAGGGGACAGGGGGCTATCAGCCCCAGCATTTT
-	TRBD1	TRBV9	TRBJ2-7	15	CASSVAGTEFYEQYF	TGTGCCAGCAGCGTAGCCGGGACAGAATTCTACGAGCAGTACTTC
-	TRBD2	TRBV6-5	TRBJ2-3	14	CASSVAGAADTQYF	TGTGCCAGCAGTGTAGCGGGAGCGGCAGATACGCAGTATTTT
-	-	TRBV4-1	TRBJ2-7	15	CASSHSAASSYEQYF	TGCGCCAGCAGCCACTCAGCGGCGAGCTCCTACGAGCAGTACTTC
-	-	TRBV6-5	TRBJ1-4	13	CASSFSENEKLFF	TGTGCCAGCAGTTTCTCCGAGAATGAAAAACTGTTTTTT
few	-	TRBV9	TRBJ1-2	13	CASSVTTSYGYTF	TGTGCCAGCAGCGTAACGACATCCTATGGCTACACCTTC
-	-	TRBV7-9	TRBJ1-5	17	CASSGPSFPGGNQPQHF	TGTGCCAGCAGCGGTCCTTCTTTTCCGGGCGGCAATCAGCCCCAGCATTTT
few	TRBD2	TRBV29-1	TRBJ2-1	15	CSGRGTSGFYNEQFF	TGCAGCGGCCGAGGGACTAGCGGTTTCTACAATGAGCAGTTCTTC
-	-	TRBV19	TRBJ1-5	14	CASESDTSNQPQHF	TGTGCCAGCGAATCGGACACATCCAATCAGCCCCAGCATTTT
-	-	TRBV7-6	TRBJ2-7	14	CASSSYGVDDEQYF	TGTGCCAGCAGCTCCTACGGAGTCGACGACGAGCAGTACTTC
-	TRBD1	TRBV6-5	TRBJ1-5	15	CASRGQGNSNQPQHF	TGTGCCAGCAGGGGACAGGGGAACAGCAATCAGCCCCAGCATTTT
few	-	TRBV9	TRBJ2-7	15	CASSKQGGSSYEQYF	TGTGCCAGCAGCAAACAGGGTGGGAGCTCCTACGAGCAGTACTTC
-	TRBD2	TRBV4-3	TRBJ2-7	16	CASSQDLAGLLVEQYF	TGCGCCAGCAGCCAAGATCTAGCGGGCCTACTGGTCGAGCAGTACTTC
-	-	TRBV5-6	TRBJ1-5	15	CASSFGGLPWEAQHF	TGTGCCAGCAGCTTCGGAGGACTCCCCTGGGAAGCCCAGCATTTT
-	TRBD2	TRBV30	TRBJ2-7	14	CAWRPAGLSYEQYF	TGTGCCTGGAGGCCAGCGGGACTATCCTACGAGCAGTACTTC
-	-	TRBV28	TRBJ2-7	12	CASSSNSYEQYF	TGTGCCAGCAGTTCGAACTCCTACGAGCAGTACTTC
-	-	TRBV28	TRBJ2-5	16	CASSPADAGYQETQYF	TGTGCCAGCAGTCCTGCTGATGCAGGCTACCAAGAGACCCAGTACTTC
-	-	TRBV7-8	TRBJ1-5	13	CASSLAPNQPQHF	TGTGCCAGCAGCTTAGCGCCTAATCAGCCCCAGCATTTT
-	-	TRBV5-1	TRBJ2-3	16	CASSLLAHPQTDTQYF	TGCGCCAGCAGCTTGCTGGCTCATCCCCAGACAGATACGCAGTATTTT
-	-	TRBV19	TRBJ2-1	14	CASSWSGKHPEQFF	TGTGCCAGTAGTTGGTCAGGAAAACATCCTGAGCAGTTCTTC
-	-	TRBV2	TRBJ2-5	16	CASSDGRGTPQETQYF	TGTGCCAGCAGTGACGGCCGTGGGACCCCTCAAGAGACCCAGTACTTC
-	TRBD1	TRBV5-4	TRBJ1-1	17	CASTFFGTGGLNTEAFF	TGTGCCAGCACCTTTTTCGGGACAGGGGGCTTGAACACTGAAGCTTTCTTT
-	-	TRBV6-1	TRBJ2-7	14	CASSEGPGLYEQYF	TGTGCCAGCAGTGAAGGGCCGGGACTCTACGAGCAGTACTTC
-	-	TRBV6-1	TRBJ2-6	16	CASSDGRGAGANVLTF	TGTGCCAGCAGTGACGGCAGGGGGGCTGGGGCCAACGTCCTGACTTTC
-	-	TRBV27	TRBJ2-1	16	CASSMTYSSSYNEQFF	TGTGCCAGCAGTATGACCTACAGCAGCTCCTACAATGAGCAGTTCTTC
-	-	TRBV7-9	TRBJ2-7	15	CASSSSRGTSYEQYF	TGTGCCAGCAGCTCCTCTAGGGGGACCTCCTACGAGCAGTACTTC
-	TRBD2	TRBV27	TRBJ2-3	16	CASSHLKRESTDTQYF	TGTGCCAGCAGTCATCTAAAGCGGGAAAGCACAGATACGCAGTATTTT
-	-	TRBV6-5	TRBJ1-1	13	CASSYTANTEAFF	TGTGCCAGCAGCTACACGGCGAACACTGAAGCTTTCTTT
-	-	TRBV12-5	TRBJ2-1	15	CASGTGRGGFNEQFF	TGTGCTAGTGGAACCGGACGGGGTGGATTCAATGAGCAGTTCTTC
-	-	TRBV6-1	TRBJ2-1	15	CATAKDSLPNNEQFF	TGTGCCACGGCAAAGGACAGCCTCCCAAACAATGAGCAGTTCTTC
-	-	TRBV29-1	TRBJ1-1	15	CSVEEPGSHRDEAFF	TGCAGCGTTGAAGAGCCGGGGTCTCATCGTGATGAAGCTTTCTTT
-	TRBD2	TRBV9	TRBJ2-7	16	CASSVDTGGSSYEQYF	TGTGCCAGCAGCGTAGATACGGGAGGATCATCCTACGAGCAGTACTTC
-	-	TRBV19	TRBJ2-5	13	CASSSGFQETQYF	TGTGCCAGTAGTTCAGGGTTCCAAGAGACCCAGTACTTC
-	-	TRBV27	TRBJ2-4	11	CASSYKNIQYF	TGTGCCAGCAGCTATAAAAACATTCAGTACTTC
-	TRBD1	TRBV15	TRBJ2-4	14	CATQGEGGRDIQYF	TGTGCCACCCAGGGGGAAGGGGGTAGGGACATTCAGTACTTC
-	-	TRBV9	TRBJ1-5	15	CASSASRADNQPQHF	TGTGCCAGCAGCGCCTCGCGGGCGGATAATCAGCCCCAGCATTTT
-	TRBD1	TRBV7-2	TRBJ1-1	18	CASSLNRGSGPFVPEAFF	TGTGCCAGCAGCCTTAACAGGGGCTCTGGACCTTTTGTGCCTGAAGCTTTCTTT
-	-	TRBV5-4	TRBJ2-7	14	CASSNGVAGGEQYF	TGTGCCAGCAGCAACGGGGTAGCCGGGGGCGAGCAGTACTTC
-	-	TRBV4-1	TRBJ1-1	15	CASSQGTTSSYEAFF	TGCGCCAGCAGCCAAGGGACAACCTCGAGCTATGAAGCTTTCTTT
-	TRBD1	TRBV7-9	TRBJ1-1	18	CASSPPLGQREADAEAFF	TGTGCCAGCAGCCCTCCTTTGGGACAGCGTGAAGCGGACGCTGAAGCTTTCTTT
-	-	TRBV2	TRBJ2-3	13	CASNGQPTDTQYF	TGTGCCAGCAATGGACAGCCTACAGATACGCAGTATTTT
-	TRBD1	TRBV5-1	TRBJ2-7	13	CASSLDRTYEQYF	TGCGCCAGCAGTTTGGACAGGACCTACGAGCAGTACTTC
-	-	TRBV9	TRBJ2-3	12	CASSVERDTQYF	TGTGCCAGCAGCGTAGAAAGAGATACGCAGTATTTT
once	TRBD2	TRBV9	TRBJ2-1	15	CASSFGLAVYNEQFF	TGTGCCAGCAGCTTCGGACTAGCGGTCTACAATGAGCAGTTCTTC
-	-	TRBV9	TRBJ1-4	16	CASSVGPDETNEKLFF	TGTGCCAGCAGCGTAGGGCCAGACGAGACTAATGAAAAACTGTTTTTT
-	-	TRBV19	TRBJ1-1	14	CASSIPPGNTEAFF	TGTGCCAGTAGTATCCCCCCCGGGAACACTGAAGCTTTCTTT
-	-	TRBV10-2	TRBJ2-1	15	CASSEWMRDNNEQFF	TGCGCCAGCAGTGAGTGGATGCGGGACAACAATGAGCAGTTCTTC
few	-	TRBV9	TRBJ2-1	12	CASGKLGREQFF	TGTGCCAGCGGCAAACTAGGGAGGGAGCAGTTCTTC
-	-	TRBV7-9	TRBJ2-1	14	CAMSGDHSYNEQFF	TGTGCCATGTCTGGGGATCACTCCTACAATGAGCAGTTCTTC
-	-	TRBV27	TRBJ1-5	17	CASSFTSGTTGNQPQHF	TGTGCCAGCAGTTTTACTTCCGGGACTACTGGCAATCAGCCCCAGCATTTT
-	-	TRBV5-6	TRBJ2-7	13	CASSFSPTYEQYF	TGTGCCAGCAGCTTTAGCCCCACCTACGAGCAGTACTTC
-	-	TRBV6-5	TRBJ1-3	12	CASYGSWNTIYF	TGTGCCAGCTACGGTAGTTGGAACACCATATATTTT
-	-	TRBV19	TRBJ2-6	18	CASSCTQTSQSRANVLTF	TGTGCCAGTAGTTGTACGCAGACATCACAAAGTCGGGCCAACGTCCTGACTTTC
-	-	TRBV27	TRBJ2-2	15	CASSLLALTTGELFF	TGTGCCAGCAGTTTGTTGGCACTAACCACCGGGGAGCTGTTTTTT
-	-	TRBV27	TRBJ2-4	15	CASSLSSGYGNIQYF	TGTGCCAGCAGTTTATCGTCCGGGTACGGAAACATTCAGTACTTC